This T cell receptor beta chain was obtained from a study of technical replicates of blood from a handful of donors. Libraries were prepared by immunoSEQ multiplex PCR; TCRdb keeps only in-frame clonotypes and omits some of them. The sample lists some 75,000 clones, 90% to 97% occurring once. This CDR3 spans 14 amino acids. Germline CDR1 and CDR2: SGDLS and YYNGEE. V lost 0 bases and J lost 9, with 10 bases in between. The receptor was isolated from a human donor in good health. What was sequenced was T cells isolated from PBMCs. This sequence joins TRBV9 and TRBJ1-6; D is perhaps TRBD1 (5 bases). CDR3 region: CASSVGAGFSPLHF. Here the CDR3 DNA reads TGTGCCAGCAGCGTAGGTGCAGGGTTTTCACCCCTCCACTTT.